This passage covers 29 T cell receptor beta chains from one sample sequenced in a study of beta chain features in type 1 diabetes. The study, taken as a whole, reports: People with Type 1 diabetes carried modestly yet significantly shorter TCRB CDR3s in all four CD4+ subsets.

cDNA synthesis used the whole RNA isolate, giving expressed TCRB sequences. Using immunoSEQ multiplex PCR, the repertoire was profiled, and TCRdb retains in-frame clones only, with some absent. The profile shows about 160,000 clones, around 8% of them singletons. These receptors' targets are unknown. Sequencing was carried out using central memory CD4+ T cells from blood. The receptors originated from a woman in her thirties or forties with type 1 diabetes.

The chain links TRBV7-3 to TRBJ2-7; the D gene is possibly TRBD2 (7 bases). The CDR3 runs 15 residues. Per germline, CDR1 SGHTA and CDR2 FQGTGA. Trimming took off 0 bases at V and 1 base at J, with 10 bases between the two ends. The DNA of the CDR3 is TGTGCCAGCAGCTTAACGGGAGGGGGTTCCTACGAGCAGTACTTC. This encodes CASSLTGGGSYEQYF.

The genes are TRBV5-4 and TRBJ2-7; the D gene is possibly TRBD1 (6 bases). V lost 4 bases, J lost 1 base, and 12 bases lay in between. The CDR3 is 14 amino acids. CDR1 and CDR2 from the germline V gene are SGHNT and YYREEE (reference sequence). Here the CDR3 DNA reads TGTGCCAGCAGCCGGGACACCTTATCCTACGAGCAGTACTTC. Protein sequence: CASSRDTLSYEQYF.

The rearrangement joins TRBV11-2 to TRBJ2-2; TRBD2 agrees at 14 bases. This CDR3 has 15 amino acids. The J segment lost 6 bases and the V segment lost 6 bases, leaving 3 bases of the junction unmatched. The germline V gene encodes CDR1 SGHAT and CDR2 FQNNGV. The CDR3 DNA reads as TGTGCCAGCAGTCGGACTAGCGGGGGGTCCGGGGAGCTGTTTTTT. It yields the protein CASSRTSGGSGELFF.

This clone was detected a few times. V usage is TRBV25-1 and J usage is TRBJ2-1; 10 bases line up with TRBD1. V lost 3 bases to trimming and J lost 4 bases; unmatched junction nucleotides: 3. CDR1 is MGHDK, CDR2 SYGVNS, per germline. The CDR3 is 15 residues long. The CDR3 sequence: CASSEGQGRYNEQFF. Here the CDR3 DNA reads TGTGCCAGCAGTGAGGGACAGGGGAGGTACAATGAGCAGTTCTTC.

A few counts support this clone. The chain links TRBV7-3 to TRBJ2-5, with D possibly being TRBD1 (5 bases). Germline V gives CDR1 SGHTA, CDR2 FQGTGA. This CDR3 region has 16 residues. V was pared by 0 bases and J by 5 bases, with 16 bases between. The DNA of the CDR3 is TGTGCCAGCAGCTTAACGTGGGGCTCCGGCGGCGAGACCCAGTACTTC. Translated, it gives CASSLTWGSGGETQYF.

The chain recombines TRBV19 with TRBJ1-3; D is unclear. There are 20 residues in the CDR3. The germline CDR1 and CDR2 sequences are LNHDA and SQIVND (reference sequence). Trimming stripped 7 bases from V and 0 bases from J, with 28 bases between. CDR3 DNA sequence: TGTGCCAGTACCCGAAGGCATGCGGGATTGTTTTTAAGCTCTGGAAACACCATATATTTT. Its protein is CASTRRHAGLFLSSGNTIYF.

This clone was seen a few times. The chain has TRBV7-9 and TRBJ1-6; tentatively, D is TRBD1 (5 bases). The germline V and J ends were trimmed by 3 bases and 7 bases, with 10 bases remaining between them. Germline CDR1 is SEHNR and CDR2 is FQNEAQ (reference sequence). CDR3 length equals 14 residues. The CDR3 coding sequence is TGTGCCAGCAGCTTTGGGACTCTCAATTCACCCCTCCACTTT. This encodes CASSFGTLNSPLHF.

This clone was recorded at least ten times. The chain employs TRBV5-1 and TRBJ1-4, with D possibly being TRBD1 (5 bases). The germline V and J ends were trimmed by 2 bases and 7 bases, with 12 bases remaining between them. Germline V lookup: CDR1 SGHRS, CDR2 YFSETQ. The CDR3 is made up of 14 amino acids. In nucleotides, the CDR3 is TGCGCCAGCAGCTTTAATGGCAGGGCTGAAAAACTGTTTTTT. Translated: CASSFNGRAEKLFF.

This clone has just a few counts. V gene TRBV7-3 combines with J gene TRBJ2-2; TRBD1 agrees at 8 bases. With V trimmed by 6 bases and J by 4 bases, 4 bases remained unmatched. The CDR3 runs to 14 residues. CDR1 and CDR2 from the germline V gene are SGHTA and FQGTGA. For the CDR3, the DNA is TGTGCCAGCAGTACGGGACAGGCCACCGGGGAGCTGTTTTTT. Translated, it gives CASSTGQATGELFF.

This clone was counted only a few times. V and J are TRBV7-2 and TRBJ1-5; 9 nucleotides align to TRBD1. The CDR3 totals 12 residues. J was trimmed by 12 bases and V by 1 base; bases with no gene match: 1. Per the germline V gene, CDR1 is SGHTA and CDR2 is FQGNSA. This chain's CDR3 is CASSLDRGLQHF. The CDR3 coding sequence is TGTGCCAGCAGCTTAGACAGGGGGCTCCAGCATTTT. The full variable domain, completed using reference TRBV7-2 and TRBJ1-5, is GAGVSQSPSNKVTEKGKDVELRCDPISGHTALYWYRQSLGQGLEFLIYFQGNSAPDKSGLPSDRFSAERTGGSVSTLTIQRTQQEDSAVYLCASSLDRGLQHFGDGTRLSIL.

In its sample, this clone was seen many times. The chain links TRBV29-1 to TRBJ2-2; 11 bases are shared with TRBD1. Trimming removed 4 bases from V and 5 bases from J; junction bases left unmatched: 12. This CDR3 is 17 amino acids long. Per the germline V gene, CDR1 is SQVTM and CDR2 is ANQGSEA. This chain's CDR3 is CSVGKFTGTGGTGELFF. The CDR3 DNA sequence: TGCAGCGTTGGAAAGTTTACCGGGACAGGGGGGACCGGGGAGCTGTTTTTT.

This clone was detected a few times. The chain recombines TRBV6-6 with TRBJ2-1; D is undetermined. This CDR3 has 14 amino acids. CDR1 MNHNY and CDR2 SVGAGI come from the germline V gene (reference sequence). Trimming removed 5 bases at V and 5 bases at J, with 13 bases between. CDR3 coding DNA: TGTGCCAGCAGTGAGCCGGCGGCCAACAATGAGCAGTTCTTC. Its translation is CASSEPAANNEQFF.

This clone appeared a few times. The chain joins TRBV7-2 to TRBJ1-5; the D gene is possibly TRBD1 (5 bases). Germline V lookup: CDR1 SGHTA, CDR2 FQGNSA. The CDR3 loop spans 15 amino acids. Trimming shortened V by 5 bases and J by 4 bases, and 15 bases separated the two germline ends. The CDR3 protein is CASSPGNTRNQPQHF. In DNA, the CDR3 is TGTGCCAGCAGCCCAGGGAATACAAGGAATCAGCCCCAGCATTTT.

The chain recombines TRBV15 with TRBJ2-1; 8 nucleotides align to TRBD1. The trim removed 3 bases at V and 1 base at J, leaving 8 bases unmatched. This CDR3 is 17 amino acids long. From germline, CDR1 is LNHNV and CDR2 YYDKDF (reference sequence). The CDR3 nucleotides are TGTGCCACCAGCAGGTCAGGGGGCGGCAGATCCTACAATGAGCAGTTCTTC. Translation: CATSRSGGGRSYNEQFF.

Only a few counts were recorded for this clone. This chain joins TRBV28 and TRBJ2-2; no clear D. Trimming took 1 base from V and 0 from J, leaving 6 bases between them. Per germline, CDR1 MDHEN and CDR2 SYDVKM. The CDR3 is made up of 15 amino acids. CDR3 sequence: CASSLSTSNTGELFF. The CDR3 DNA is TGTGCCAGCAGTTTATCGACTTCGAACACCGGGGAGCTGTTTTTT.

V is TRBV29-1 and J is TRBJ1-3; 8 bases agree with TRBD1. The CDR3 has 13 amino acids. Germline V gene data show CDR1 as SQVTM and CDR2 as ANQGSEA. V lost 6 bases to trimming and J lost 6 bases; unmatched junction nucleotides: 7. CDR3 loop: CSVGQGNENTIYF. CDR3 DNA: TGCAGCGTAGGACAGGGAAACGAAAACACCATATATTTT.

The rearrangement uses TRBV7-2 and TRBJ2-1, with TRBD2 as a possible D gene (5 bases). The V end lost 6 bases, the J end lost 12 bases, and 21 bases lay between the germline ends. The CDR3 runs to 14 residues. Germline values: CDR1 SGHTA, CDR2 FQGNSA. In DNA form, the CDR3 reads TGTGCCAGCAGAACGGGTGGCGGGCGGTGTGGGCAGTTCTTC. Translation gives CASRTGGGRCGQFF.

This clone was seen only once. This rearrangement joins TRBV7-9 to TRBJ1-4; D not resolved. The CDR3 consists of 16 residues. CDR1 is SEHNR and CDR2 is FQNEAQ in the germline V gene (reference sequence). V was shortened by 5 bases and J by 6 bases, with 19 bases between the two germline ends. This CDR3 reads CASSPRAGEVDEKLFF. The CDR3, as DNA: TGTGCCAGCAGCCCCCGGGCGGGTGAAGTGGATGAAAAACTGTTTTTT.

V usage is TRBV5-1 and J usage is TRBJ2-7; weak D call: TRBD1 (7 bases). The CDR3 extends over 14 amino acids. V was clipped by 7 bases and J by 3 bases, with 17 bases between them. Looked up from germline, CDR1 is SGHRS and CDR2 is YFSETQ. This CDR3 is CASYQGGNFYEQYF. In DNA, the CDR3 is TGCGCCAGCTATCAGGGGGGTAACTTCTACGAGCAGTACTTC.

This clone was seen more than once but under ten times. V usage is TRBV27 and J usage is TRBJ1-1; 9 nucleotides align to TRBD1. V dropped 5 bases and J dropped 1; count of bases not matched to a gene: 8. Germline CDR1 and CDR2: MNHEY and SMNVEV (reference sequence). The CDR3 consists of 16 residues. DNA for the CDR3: TGTGCCAGCAGTCCACAGGGGGCCAGGGGGAACACTGAAGCTTTCTTT. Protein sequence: CASSPQGARGNTEAFF.

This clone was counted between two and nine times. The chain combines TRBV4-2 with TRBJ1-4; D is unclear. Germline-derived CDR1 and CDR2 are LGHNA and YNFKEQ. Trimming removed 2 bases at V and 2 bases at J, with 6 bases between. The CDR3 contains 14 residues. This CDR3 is CASSQSSTNEKLFF. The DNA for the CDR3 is TGTGCCAGCAGCCAATCTTCTACTAATGAAAAACTGTTTTTT.

CDR3 coding DNA: TGTGCCTCAACCGAGGGCGGTCAGCCCCAGCATTTT. It codes for CASTEGGQPQHF. V is TRBV10-3 and J is TRBJ1-5; D is uncertain. CDR1 is ENHRY and CDR2 is SYGVKD in the germline V gene. Trimming left V 11 bases short and J 6 bases short, with 14 bases between. This CDR3 region has 12 residues.

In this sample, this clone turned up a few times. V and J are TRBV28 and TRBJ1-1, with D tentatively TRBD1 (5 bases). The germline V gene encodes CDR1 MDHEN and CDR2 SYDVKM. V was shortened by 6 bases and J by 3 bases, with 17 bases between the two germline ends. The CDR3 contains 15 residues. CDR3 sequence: CASSPHSGGDTEAFF. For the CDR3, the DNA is TGTGCCAGCAGCCCCCACTCGGGGGGGGACACTGAAGCTTTCTTT.

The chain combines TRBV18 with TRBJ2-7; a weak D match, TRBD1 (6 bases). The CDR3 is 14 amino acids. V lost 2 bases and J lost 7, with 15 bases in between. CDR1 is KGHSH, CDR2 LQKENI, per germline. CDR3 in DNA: TGTGCCAGCTCACCAACACAGGGAGTGAAAGAGCAGTACTTC. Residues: CASSPTQGVKEQYF.

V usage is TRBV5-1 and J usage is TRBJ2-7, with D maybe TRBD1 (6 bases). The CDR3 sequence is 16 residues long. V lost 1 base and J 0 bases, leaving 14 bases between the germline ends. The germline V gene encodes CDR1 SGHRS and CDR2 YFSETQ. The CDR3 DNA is TGCGCCAGCAGCTTGACCTCAGGGGATAGCTCCTACGAGCAGTACTTC. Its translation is CASSLTSGDSSYEQYF.

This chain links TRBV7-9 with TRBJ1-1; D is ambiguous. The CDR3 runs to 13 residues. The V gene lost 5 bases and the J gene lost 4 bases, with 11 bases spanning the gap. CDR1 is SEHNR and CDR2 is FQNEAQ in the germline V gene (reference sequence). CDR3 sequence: CASSANEGTEAFF. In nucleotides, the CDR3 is TGTGCCAGCAGCGCTAACGAGGGCACTGAAGCTTTCTTT.

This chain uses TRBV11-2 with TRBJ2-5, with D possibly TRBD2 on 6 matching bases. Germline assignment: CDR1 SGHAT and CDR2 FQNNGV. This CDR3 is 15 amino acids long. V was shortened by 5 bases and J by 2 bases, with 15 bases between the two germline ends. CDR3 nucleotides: TGTGCCAGCAGCCCCCAAACTAGCCGGCAAGAGACCCAGTACTTC. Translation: CASSPQTSRQETQYF. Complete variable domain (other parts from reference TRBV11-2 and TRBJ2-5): EAGVAQSPRYKIIEKRQSVAFWCNPISGHATLYWYQQILGQGPKLLIQFQNNGVVDDSQLPKDRFSAERLKGVDSTLKIQPAKLEDSAVYLCASSPQTSRQETQYFGPGTRLLVL.

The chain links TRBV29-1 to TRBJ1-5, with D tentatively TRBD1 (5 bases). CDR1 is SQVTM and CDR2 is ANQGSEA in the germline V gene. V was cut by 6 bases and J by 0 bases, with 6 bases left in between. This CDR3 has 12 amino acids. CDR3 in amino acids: CSVQDSNQPQHF. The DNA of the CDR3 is TGCAGCGTACAGGATAGCAATCAGCCCCAGCATTTT.

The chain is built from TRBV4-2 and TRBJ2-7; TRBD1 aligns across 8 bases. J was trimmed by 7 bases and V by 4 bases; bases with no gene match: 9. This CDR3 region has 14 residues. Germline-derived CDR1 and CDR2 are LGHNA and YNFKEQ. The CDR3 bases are TGTGCCAGCAGCCTCCAGGGGGCGGAAGGGGAGCAGTACTTC. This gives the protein CASSLQGAEGEQYF.